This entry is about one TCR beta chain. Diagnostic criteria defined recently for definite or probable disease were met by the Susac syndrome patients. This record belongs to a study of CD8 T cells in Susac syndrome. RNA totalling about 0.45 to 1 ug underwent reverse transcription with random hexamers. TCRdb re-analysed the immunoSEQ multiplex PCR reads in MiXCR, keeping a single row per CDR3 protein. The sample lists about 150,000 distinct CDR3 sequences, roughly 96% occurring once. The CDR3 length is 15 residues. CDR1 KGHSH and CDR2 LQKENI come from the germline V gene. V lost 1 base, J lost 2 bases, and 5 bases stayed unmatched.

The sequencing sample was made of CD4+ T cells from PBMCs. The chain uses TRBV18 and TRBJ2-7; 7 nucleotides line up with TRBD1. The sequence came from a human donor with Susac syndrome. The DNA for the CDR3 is TGTGCCAGCTCACCACTCACAGGGGTTCCCTACGAGCAGTACTTC. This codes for CASSPLTGVPYEQYF.